The 9 T cell receptor beta chains below come from one sample, sequenced in a study of graft-versus-host responses after intestinal transplantation. Profiled with immunoSEQ multiplex PCR; TCRdb holds only in-frame clones, not every one. This sample has about 37,000 clones; around 87% occur once, and the top ten carry about 20%. Intraepithelial lymphocytes and lamina propria lymphocytes were released through processing of graft tissue. The source material was ileum tissue, sampled around 190 days after intestinal transplant. Receptors originate from a human patient who received an intestinal transplant, so some T cells may come from the graft donor.

This clone appeared a few times. The chain carries TRBV19 and TRBJ2-1; D is tentatively TRBD1 or TRBD2 (5 bases each). CDR3 length: 13 residues. Trimming removed 1 base from V and 10 bases from J, with 11 bases in between. Germline values: CDR1 LNHDA, CDR2 SQIVND (reference sequence). The CDR3: CASSIATWGEQFF. The DNA of the CDR3 is TGTGCCAGTAGTATAGCCACTTGGGGGGAGCAGTTCTTC.

The chain links TRBV7-6 to TRBJ1-2; no reliable D call. This CDR3 spans 12 amino acids. Germline assignment: CDR1 SGHVS and CDR2 FNYEAQ. Trimming shortened V by 1 base and J by 4 bases, and 4 bases separated the two germline ends. The CDR3 reads CASSLGGYGYTF. In DNA, the CDR3 is TGTGCCAGCAGCTTAGGGGGCTATGGCTACACCTTC.

This chain links TRBV2 with TRBJ2-2; no reliable D call. Between the trimmed V and J ends, which lost 11 bases and 4 bases, there was a span of 11 bases. The V gene's germline CDR1 is SNHLY and CDR2 FYNNEI. CDR3 length equals 12 residues. As DNA, the CDR3 is TGTGCCGGATCCCGGGCCACCGGGGAGCTGTTTTTT. This gives the protein CAGSRATGELFF.

The rearrangement uses TRBV2 and TRBJ2-7; D possibly corresponds to TRBD2 (6 bases). Germline V gene lookup returns CDR1 SNHLY and CDR2 FYNNEI. This CDR3 is 15 amino acids long. V was cut by 1 base and J by 3 bases, with 13 bases left in between. Here the CDR3 reads CASSEVRAGSYEQYF. In nucleotides, the CDR3 is TGTGCCAGCAGTGAAGTGAGAGCGGGTAGCTACGAGCAGTACTTC.

The rearrangement joins TRBV2 to TRBJ1-1; 7 positions match TRBD1. V lost 9 bases, J lost 0 bases, and 4 bases stayed unmatched. The CDR3 loop spans 13 amino acids. The germline CDR1 and CDR2 sequences are SNHLY and FYNNEI. Written as DNA, the CDR3 is TGTGCCAGAGGGGGCACCTTGAACACTGAAGCTTTCTTT. Its translation: CARGGTLNTEAFF.

J is TRBJ2-7 and V is TRBV9, with D perhaps assigned TRBD1 or TRBD2 (5 bases each). V was trimmed by 0 bases and J by 4 bases, leaving 14 bases between them. The CDR3 loop spans 15 amino acids. The V gene's germline CDR1 is SGDLS and CDR2 YYNGEE. CDR3 nucleotide sequence: TGTGCCAGCAGCGTAGCCCAGATTGGGGGTTACGAGCAGTACTTC. Amino acid sequence: CASSVAQIGGYEQYF.

The count of this clone is one. The J gene is TRBJ2-3, the V gene TRBV5-1; D possibly uses TRBD1 or TRBD2 (6 bases each). The CDR3 loop spans 13 amino acids. V shed 4 bases and J shed 4 bases, with 10 bases lying between them. In germline, CDR1 is SGHRS, CDR2 YFSETQ. CDR3 in amino acids: CASSPGAADTQYF. The CDR3, as DNA: TGCGCCAGCAGCCCGGGGGCAGCAGATACGCAGTATTTT.

The chain has TRBV7-2 and TRBJ2-7; D unclear. V dropped 0 bases and J dropped 3 bases, with 12 bases sitting between them. CDR3 length: 15 residues. Germline CDR1 is SGHTA and CDR2 is FQGNSA. The CDR3, as DNA: TGTGCCAGCAGCTTAGCGTTCGGTACCTTCTACGAGCAGTACTTC. This sequence encodes CASSLAFGTFYEQYF.

This clone was seen a few times. The V call is TRBV5-1, the J call TRBJ1-1; the D gene is possibly TRBD1 (5 bases). CDR1 is SGHRS and CDR2 is YFSETQ in the germline V gene. The ends were cut back, 0 bases at V and 5 bases at J, with 11 bases in the middle. The CDR3 is 14 amino acids. Here the CDR3 DNA reads TGCGCCAGCAGCTTGGCCGGGGGTCGGACTGAAGCTTTCTTT. Protein product: CASSLAGGRTEAFF.